This is a list of T cell receptor beta chains from one sample in a study of blood T cell repertoires in COVID-19. Here immunoSEQ multiplex PCR was the method, and the copy in TCRdb shows in-frame clones only, minus some. The sample yields roughly 230,000 clones, 85% to 90% seen once. Material: peripheral blood. These receptors were collected from a woman between 35 and 50 years old who had recovered from COVID-19. The CDR3 runs from the conserved cysteine through the conserved F or W. D genes are given only for firm matches. The size entry is marked missing in some rows and otherwise reads once, few, many or a size class.

TRBJ1-2,once,-,TRBV5-3,TGTGCCAGAAGTTTAGGGGAAGGTCACTATGGCTACACCTTC,CARSLGEGHYGYTF
TRBJ2-1,-,TRBD2,TRBV18,TGTGCCAGCCACAAGCTAGCGGAGAGCAATGAGCAGTTCTTC,CASHKLAESNEQFF
TRBJ2-3,-,-,TRBV25-1,TGTGCCAGCAGTGTCACGGGTAGCGATACGCAGTATTTT,CASSVTGSDTQYF
TRBJ2-2,-,-,TRBV5-6,TGTGCCAGCAGCTTCTACAGGAACACCGGGGAGCTGTTTTTT,CASSFYRNTGELFF
TRBJ2-2,-,TRBD2,TRBV18,TGTGCCAGCTCACAAAGGACTAGCGGGAGAGTCGACACCGGGGAGCTGTTTTTT,CASSQRTSGRVDTGELFF
TRBJ1-1,-,TRBD1,TRBV5-1,TGCGCCAGCAGCCCTACACGGGACAGTCTCACGAACACTGAAGCTTTCTTT,CASSPTRDSLTNTEAFF
TRBJ2-1,-,-,TRBV7-9,TGTGCCAGCAGCTCCGGACAGAAGTACAATGAGCAGTTCTTC,CASSSGQKYNEQFF
TRBJ1-2,-,-,TRBV5-6,TGTGCCAGCAGCCCTCAAGGGAGGGTGCTGGTCTATGGCTACACCTTC,CASSPQGRVLVYGYTF
TRBJ2-3,-,TRBD2,TRBV3-1/TRBV3-2,TGTGCCAGCAGCCAAGACGCGCTAGCGGGGGGGCTCAGGCATACGCAGTATTTT,CASSQDALAGGLRHTQYF
TRBJ2-7,-,-,TRBV6-1,TGTGCCAGCAGTGAAGCAGAGGGAAGCCCCTACGAGCAGTACTTC,CASSEAEGSPYEQYF
TRBJ2-3,-,-,TRBV7-3,TGTGCCAGCAGCTTCCTTGCCCGCGGGACGGACACAGATACGCAGTATTTT,CASSFLARGTDTDTQYF
TRBJ2-1,-,-,TRBV19,TGTGCCAGTAGTGACACTTACAATGAGCAGTTCTTC,CASSDTYNEQFF
TRBJ1-1,few,-,TRBV7-9,TGTGCCAGCAGCCCACCCGGGAACACTGAAGCTTTCTTT,CASSPPGNTEAFF
TRBJ1-1,-,-,TRBV29-1,TGCAGCGCAACTACAGGGAACACTGAAGCTTTCTTT,CSATTGNTEAFF
TRBJ1-2,once,-,TRBV21-1,TGTGCCAGCAGCAAAATCTCGGGCAGGGCAACTAACTATGGCTACACCTTC,CASSKISGRATNYGYTF